Below, 9 T cell receptor beta chains from the same sample are listed, as sequenced in a study of blood T cells in healthy people across ages. Using a J-beta primer mix together with a sample-barcoded 5' primer, a second PCR was run for 7 to 11 cycles. TCRdb reanalysed the 5' RACE reads using MiXCR and keeps one entry per CDR3 protein. In the table there are roughly 1.6 million distinct CDR3 sequences, about 31% of which are singletons. Material for sequencing was blood. The receptors derive from a woman between 25 and 40 years old in good health.

The chain is built from TRBV9 and TRBJ1-5; D remains ambiguous. The CDR3 covers 13 residues. CDR1 and CDR2 (germline): SGDLS, YYNGEE. Between the trimmed V and J ends, which lost 0 bases and 6 bases, there was a span of 7 bases. CDR3 in DNA: TGTGCCAGCAGCGTAGGGGCGGGTCAGCCCCAGCATTTT. Its translation: CASSVGAGQPQHF.

The chain links TRBV7-2 to TRBJ2-2; the D gene is possibly TRBD1 (6 bases). CDR3 length: 14 amino acids. Looked up from germline, CDR1 is SGHTA and CDR2 is FQGNSA. V was trimmed by 3 bases and J by 3 bases, leaving 8 bases between them. The CDR3 bases are TGTGCCAGCAGCTTTTACAGGGACACCGGGGAGCTGTTTTTT. Translating gives CASSFYRDTGELFF.

The chain joins TRBV3-1 to TRBJ2-5, with D maybe TRBD2 (5 bases). The end of the DNA is better explained by TRBJ2-7, so the J call may be wrong. The germline CDR1 and CDR2 sequences are LGHDT and YNNKEL (reference sequence). The CDR3 contains 15 residues. CDR3 bases: TGTGCCAGCAGTAGAACGCACGGGAAGCATAGCGAGCAGTACTTC. This sequence encodes CASSRTHGKHSEQYF.

J is TRBJ1-6 and V is TRBV27, with unresolved D. The CDR3 is made up of 16 amino acids. Trimming left V 4 bases short and J 7 bases short, with 17 bases between. Germline V gene data show CDR1 as MNHEY and CDR2 as SMNVEV (reference sequence). The CDR3 spells CASSSPDGRGNSPLHF. Here the CDR3 DNA reads TGTGCCAGCAGTTCCCCTGATGGACGGGGAAATTCACCCCTCCACTTT.

This clonotype was found a few times. The chain recombines TRBV11-1 with TRBJ2-3; TRBD1 aligns across 8 bases. Germline V CDR1 and CDR2: SGHAT, FQDESV (reference sequence). This CDR3 contains 15 residues. V shed 5 bases, J shed 4 bases, and the junction held 8 bases outside the gene matches. This CDR3 reads CASSSDRGGADTQYF. CDR3 DNA sequence: TGTGCCAGCAGCAGCGACAGGGGAGGCGCAGATACGCAGTATTTT.

In this sample, this clonotype turned up a few times. The rearrangement joins TRBV29-1 to TRBJ2-7; unclear D gene. This CDR3 is 13 amino acids long. Per germline, CDR1 SQVTM and CDR2 ANQGSEA. Trimming shortened V by 1 base and J by 3 bases, and 10 bases separated the two germline ends. The CDR3 region has the DNA TGCAGCGTTGAAGGTGGTATCTTCTACGAGCAGTACTTC. This gives the protein CSVEGGIFYEQYF.

This clonotype was counted once. The chain links TRBV28 to TRBJ1-5; TRBD1 agrees at 8 bases. The germline V gene has CDR1 MDHEN and CDR2 SYDVKM. Trimming removed 3 bases from V and 0 bases from J; junction bases left unmatched: 7. CDR3 length: 17 residues. CDR3 amino acids: CASSFGDRTYSNQPQHF. CDR3 coding DNA: TGTGCCAGCAGTTTTGGGGACAGGACTTATAGCAATCAGCCCCAGCATTTT. The full variable domain, rest sourced from reference TRBV28 and TRBJ1-5, is DVKVTQSSRYLVKRTGEKVFLECVQDMDHENMFWYRQDPGLGLRLIYFSYDVKMKEKGDIPEGYSVSREKKERFSLILESASTNQTSMYLCASSFGDRTYSNQPQHFGDGTRLSIL.

The genes are TRBV10-3 and TRBJ2-1; a possible D gene is TRBD1 (6 bases). The germline V gene has CDR1 ENHRY and CDR2 SYGVKD. The V end lost 6 bases, the J end lost 6 bases, and 15 bases lay between the germline ends. The CDR3 runs 14 residues. Written as DNA, the CDR3 is TGTGCCATCAGCCCCCGAGACAGGAGCAATGAGCAGTTCTTC. Residues: CAISPRDRSNEQFF.

This clonotype was picked up one time. The gene calls are TRBV20-1 and TRBJ2-7; D is perhaps TRBD2 (6 bases). Germline assignment: CDR1 DFQATT and CDR2 SNEGSKA (reference sequence). The V and J ends lost 0 bases and 4 bases respectively, with 19 bases between them. This CDR3 region has 16 residues. The CDR3 coding sequence is TGCAGTGCTAGAGATGGTGAGGCTAGCGACTCTTACGAGCAGTACTTC. Translated, it gives CSARDGEASDSYEQYF.